This T cell receptor beta chain came from a study of blood T cell repertoires in COVID-19. As for the study in general: Acute and convalescent COVID-19 specimens originated in the United States, Italy and Spain. The cDNA or gDNA used as material had been derived from T cells, B-cell-depleted T cells, or PBMCs.

Trimming removed 2 bases from V and 1 base from J, with 6 bases in between. This CDR3 comprises 14 residues. Germline lookup yields CDR1 LGHDT and CDR2 YNNKEL (reference sequence). Libraries were prepared by immunoSEQ multiplex PCR; TCRdb keeps only in-frame clonotypes and omits some of them. Of a few hundred thousand clones detected, about 86% appear once; the ten largest clones hold 3.5% to 4%. V and J are TRBV3-1 (or the pseudogene TRBV3-2) and TRBJ1-5; D gene uncertain. The sequencing sample was made of peripheral blood. This TCR derives from a man between 18 and 35 years old with active or convalescent COVID-19. CDR3 in DNA: TGTGCCAGCAGCCAACGCCAGAGCAATCAGCCCCAGCATTTT. This codes for CASSQRQSNQPQHF.